This TCR beta chain was captured in a study of T cell responses to AZD1222 COVID-19 vaccine. This clone was counted once. Germline CDR1 SGHTA, CDR2 FQGNSA. The CDR3 is made up of 13 amino acids. V gave up 1 base and J gave up 10 bases, with 13 bases separating them. TCRdb's copy holds only in-frame clones and misses some; the assay was immunoSEQ multiplex PCR. The sample carries more than 150,000 clones, approximately 90% recorded once. This rearrangement joins TRBV7-2 to TRBJ1-1; unclear D gene. This TCR came from an adult who received the AZD1222 COVID-19 vaccine. The sample in question was peripheral blood, obtained 28 days after the second AZD1222 dose. The CDR3 DNA sequence: TGTGCCAGCAGCTTAGGGGTCGAGGTAGGAGCTTTCTTT. Its protein is CASSLGVEVGAFF.